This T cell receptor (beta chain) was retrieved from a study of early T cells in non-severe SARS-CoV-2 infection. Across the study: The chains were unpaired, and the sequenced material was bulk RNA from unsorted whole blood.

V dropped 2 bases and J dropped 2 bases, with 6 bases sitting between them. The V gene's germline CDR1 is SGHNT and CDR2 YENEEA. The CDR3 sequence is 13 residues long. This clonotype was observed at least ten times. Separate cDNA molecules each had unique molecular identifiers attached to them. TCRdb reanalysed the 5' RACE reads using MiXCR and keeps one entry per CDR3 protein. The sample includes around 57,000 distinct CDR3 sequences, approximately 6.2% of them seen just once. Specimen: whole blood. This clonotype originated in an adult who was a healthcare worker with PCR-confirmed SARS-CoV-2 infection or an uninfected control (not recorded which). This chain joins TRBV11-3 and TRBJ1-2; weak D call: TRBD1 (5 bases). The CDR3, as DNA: TGTGCCAGCAGCTTAAGGGGCAACTATGGCTACACCTTC. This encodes CASSLRGNYGYTF.